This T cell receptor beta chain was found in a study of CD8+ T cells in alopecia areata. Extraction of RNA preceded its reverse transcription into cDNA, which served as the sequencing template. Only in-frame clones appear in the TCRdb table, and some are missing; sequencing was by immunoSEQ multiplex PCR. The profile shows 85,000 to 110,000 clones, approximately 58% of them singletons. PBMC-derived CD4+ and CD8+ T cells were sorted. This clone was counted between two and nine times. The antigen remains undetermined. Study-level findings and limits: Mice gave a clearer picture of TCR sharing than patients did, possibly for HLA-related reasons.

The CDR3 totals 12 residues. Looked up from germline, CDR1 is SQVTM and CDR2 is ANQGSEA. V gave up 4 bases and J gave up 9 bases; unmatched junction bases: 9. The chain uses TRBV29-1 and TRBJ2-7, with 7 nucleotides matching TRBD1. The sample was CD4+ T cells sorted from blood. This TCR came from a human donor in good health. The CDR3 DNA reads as TGCAGCGTTGGACGGGACAGCGGAGCGCAGTACTTC. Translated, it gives CSVGRDSGAQYF.